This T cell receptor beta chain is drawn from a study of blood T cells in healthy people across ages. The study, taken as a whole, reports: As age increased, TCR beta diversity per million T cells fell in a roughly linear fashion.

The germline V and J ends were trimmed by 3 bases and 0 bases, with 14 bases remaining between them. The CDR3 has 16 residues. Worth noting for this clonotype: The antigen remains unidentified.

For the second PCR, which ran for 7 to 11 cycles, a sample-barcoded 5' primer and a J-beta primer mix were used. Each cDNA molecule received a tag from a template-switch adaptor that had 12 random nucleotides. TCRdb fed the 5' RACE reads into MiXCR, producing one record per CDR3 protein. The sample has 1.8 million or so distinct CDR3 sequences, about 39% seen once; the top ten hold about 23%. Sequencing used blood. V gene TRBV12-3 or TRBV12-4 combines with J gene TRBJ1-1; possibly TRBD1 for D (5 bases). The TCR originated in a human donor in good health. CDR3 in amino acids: CASSFPTGRLNTEAFF. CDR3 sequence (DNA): TGTGCCAGCAGTTTCCCCACGGGACGGTTGAACACTGAAGCTTTCTTT.